This TCR beta chain stems from a study of T cell responses to AZD1222 COVID-19 vaccine (dated by TCRdb to about 2021). About the investigation overall: TCR sequencing covered 233 trial participants: approximately 200 given two doses of AZD1222 and some 25 given two doses of MenACWY control vaccine. Trial participants were enrolled into age subgroups of 18-55, 56-69 and 70-plus years, which contained 148, 28 and 57 TCR-sequenced participants, respectively. Paper-wide results and their limitations: Epitopes outside the regions mutated in the B.1.351 and B.1.1.7 variants were reportedly recognized by nearly half of the unique spike-specific TCRs. The vaccine-associated CD4 TCRs covered the entire spike protein, and the dominant responses fell in regions 160-218 and 743-854. Conclusions about previously exposed vaccinees are limited because only a handful of AZD1222 recipients were SARS-CoV-2 seropositive at baseline. In the small 56-69-year group, the increase in depth fell short of significance, most likely because of low power. A significant rise in spike-specific TCR breadth and depth was observed after two AZD1222 doses relative to day 0 and relative to MenACWY recipients. Because no samples from the day 14 peak response were available, repertoires could be characterized only after the peak T cell response. Participants were mostly white British, with more females than males. The authors suggested clonal diversity may have been underestimated.

This clone was seen a single time. Its antigen is not yet known. The record has no base qualities; no much larger clone is one base away. The CDR3 regions of human TCRbeta chains were analyzed by immunosequencing. Under the source paper's analysis protocol: TCRs in the repertoires were matched against a reference library of SARS-CoV-2-specific TCRs that had been generated with the MIRA antigen-specificity platform. Breadth was defined as the fraction of unique TCRs that were SARS-CoV-2-associated, and depth was defined as the fraction of total T cells that were SARS-CoV-2-associated. Each spike-specific TCR was assigned to its reactive spike region and to a CD4 or CD8 class using the MIRA data. Log10-transformed breadth and depth values were compared by one-way ANOVA with Sidak's multiple comparisons tests. In TCRdb, the immuneACCESS table is reduced to in-frame sequences with V and J assigned. These tables do not hold every clone; where another copy was compared, an unresolved V gene accounts for under half, and the others remain unexplained. V and J calls and clone size come straight from that table; D and trimming were deduced from the DNA. The sample table contains roughly 70,000 clones; only one count was recorded for about four fifths of them. The top ten hold about 6.1% of the sample.

Between the V and J ends, shortened by 1 base and 5 bases respectively, the junction contains 8 bases. From the cysteine up to the phenylalanine, the CDR3 has a length of 14 residues. Only the CDR3 part of the read is kept: 42 bases, read in frame from the first base. Per the germline V gene, MGHRA is the CDR1 and YSYEKL is the CDR2. The meaning of the sample's time point label: about 28 days (+/-7) after the second vaccine dose. AZD1222 recipients with second doses at about 4 weeks or about 12 weeks were pooled, because spike-specific TCR depth and breadth did not differ between schedules. Vaccinee samples were obtained from the UK trials COV001 and COV002, which included a single-blind randomized controlled phase 2/3 trial of AZD1222 (ChAdOx1 nCoV-19) in healthy adults. For TCRbeta chain sequencing, PBMC samples were collected from trial participants at day 0 and at day 28 after the second dose.

The TCR sequence derives from an adult who received the AZD1222 COVID-19 vaccine. Sequenced here: peripheral blood, sampled 28 days after the second AZD1222 dose. The chain joins TRBV4-1 to TRBJ1-4; a confident D gene designation cannot be given. The CDR3 region reads CASSQVTRNEKLFF. The sequence in DNA is TGCGCCAGCAGCCAAGTGACCCGAAATGAAAAACTGTTTTTT.